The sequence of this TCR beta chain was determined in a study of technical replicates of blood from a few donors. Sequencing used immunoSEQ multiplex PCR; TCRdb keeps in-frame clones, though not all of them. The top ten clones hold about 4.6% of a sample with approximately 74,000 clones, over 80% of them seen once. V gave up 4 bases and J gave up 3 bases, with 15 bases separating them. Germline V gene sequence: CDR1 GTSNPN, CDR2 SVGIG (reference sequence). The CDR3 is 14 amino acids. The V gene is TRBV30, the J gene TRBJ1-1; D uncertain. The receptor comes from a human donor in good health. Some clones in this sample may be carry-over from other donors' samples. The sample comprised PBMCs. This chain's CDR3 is CAWKVPGPYTEAFF. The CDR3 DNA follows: TGTGCCTGGAAGGTCCCAGGTCCTTACACTGAAGCTTTCTTT.